Included here is one T cell receptor (beta chain) sequence, with context. Its antigen is as yet unknown. This sample stems from a study of OX40 agonist ivuxolimab in advanced cancers. Regarding the study as a whole: A proportion of nonresponders additionally exhibited low normalized T-cell clonal expansion.

The CDR3 totals 13 residues. Looked up from germline, CDR1 is SGHNT and CDR2 is YYREEE (reference sequence). Losses at the gene ends were 7 bases for V and 1 base for J; bases not matched to a gene: 5. Profiling relied on immunoSEQ multiplex PCR, and the TCRdb table lists in-frame clones only, not all of them. The sample yields over 45,000 clones, around 89% seen once. The rearrangement joins TRBV5-4 to TRBJ2-7; 7 positions agree with TRBD1. The specimen comprised CD4+ or CD8+ T cells sorted from blood, sampled in a trial of the OX40 agonist ivuxolimab. The receptor comes from an adult with an advanced solid tumor such as melanoma, head and neck, liver or kidney cancer. The DNA of the CDR3 is TGTGCCAGCGAGGGGGCCGGGTCCTACGAGCAGTACTTC. This translates into CASEGAGSYEQYF. Supplemented by reference TRBV5-4 and TRBJ2-7, the full variable domain reads ETGVTQSPTHLIKTRGQQVTLRCSSQSGHNTVSWYQQALGQGPQFIFQYYREEENGRGNFPPRFSGLQFPNYSSELNVNALELDDSALYLCASEGAGSYEQYFGPGTRLTVT.